The source of this T cell receptor beta chain is a study of cytomegalovirus exposure and HLA in healthy donors. At the level of the study: HLA-typed donors were the source of 83 million or so unique TCRs held in an early data release. Findings of the study overall: Rare TCR sequences predominated, though certain public TCRs were found in many donors.

This CDR3 has 13 amino acids. Germline V gene lookup returns CDR1 SGHRS and CDR2 YFSETQ. V was cut by 0 bases and J by 5 bases, with 9 bases left in between. The study ran its PCR with 60 Vbeta and 13 Jbeta primers. Produced via immunoSEQ multiplex PCR; TCRdb's table is partial and in-frame only. Among 200,000 to 250,000 clones listed, about 85% were seen once. Worth noting for this clone: What it binds is not known.

The V and J genes are TRBV5-1 and TRBJ2-7; maybe TRBD1 (5 bases). This receptor was obtained from a girl aged 2-10 years in good health and CMV-seronegative. Source material: PBMCs. CDR3: CASSLDRIHEQYF. The DNA of the CDR3 is TGCGCCAGCAGCTTGGACAGGATCCACGAGCAGTACTTC.